This record looks at one T cell receptor beta chain sequence and its context. In the source study's methods: Nucleated cell counts were estimated from reference gene primer amplification. Measured with immunoSEQ multiplex PCR; TCRdb has only the in-frame clones, and not every one. V, J and clone size reflect that table, while D and trimming were determined from the DNA. The data contain some 54,000 clones, 85% to 90% of them seen just once; the ten biggest clones take up 9%. The data were obtained in a study of blood T cell repertoires in COVID-19. Study as a whole: The samples span acute and convalescent COVID-19 from the United States, Italy and Spain. In each case, the material was cDNA or gDNA derived from T cells, B-cell-depleted T cells, or PBMCs.

The V gene lost 0 bases and the J gene lost 8 bases, with 18 bases spanning the gap. The CDR3 spans 16 residues. Per germline, CDR1 SGHRS and CDR2 YFSETQ. The material sequenced was peripheral blood. The V and J genes are TRBV5-1 and TRBJ2-1; perhaps TRBD1 as D (6 bases). The TCR originated in a man at least 80 years old with active or convalescent COVID-19. The CDR3 region is CASSLEGPLGADEQFF. As DNA, the CDR3 is TGCGCCAGCAGCTTGGAGGGGCCACTGGGGGCGGATGAGCAGTTCTTC.